This TCR beta chain was captured by sequencing in a study of T-cell memory formation after mild COVID-19. TCR alpha and TCR beta cDNA libraries carrying sample barcodes and UMIs came from 5'RACE with constant-segment primers. TCRdb re-derived calls from the 5' RACE reads in MiXCR, one entry per CDR3 protein. The table lists fewer than 300,000 distinct CDR3 sequences, 16% of them singletons. Regarding the study as a whole: Contracting CD4+ clones sat mainly in CM and EM; CD8+ in EMRA. Contracting clones, day 15 to 85, had balanced CD4/CD8, and later expanders favored CD4+.

The V and J ends lost 6 bases and 2 bases respectively, with 10 bases between them. This CDR3 is built from 13 residues. Germline assignment: CDR1 SEHNR and CDR2 FQNEAQ (reference sequence). This clonotype was found a few times. Its specificity is unknown. The chain uses TRBV7-9 and TRBJ2-5; possible D gene TRBD2, 5 bases. The source material was PBMCs or a T cell subset sorted from them (not recorded which). The TCR sequence derives from a man between 18 and 29 years old who had mild COVID-19 (a few samples of this study predate the infection). Cell type and time point are not known. The CDR3: CASRPSGQETQYF. DNA of the CDR3: TGTGCCAGCAGACCCAGCGGACAAGAGACCCAGTACTTC.